This TCR beta chain was recovered during a study of cytomegalovirus exposure and HLA in healthy donors. Trimming removed 0 bases from V and 0 bases from J, with 5 bases in between. This CDR3 comprises 14 residues. CDR1 and CDR2 (germline): SEHNR, FQNEAQ (reference sequence). The study, taken as a whole, reports: Most CMV-associated TCR beta chains were later found to appear HLA-restricted. Later on, an analysis showed TCR association rates differing by HLA locus, with DRB1 the most and HLA-C the fewest.

PCR involved 60 Vbeta and 13 Jbeta primers. The method was immunoSEQ multiplex PCR; TCRdb's version includes in-frame clones alone and lacks a portion of them. Among around 130,000 clones listed, roughly 9% were seen once. This clone was picked up a small number of times. Its antigen is currently unknown. This sequence joins TRBV7-9 and TRBJ1-1; D gene unclear. The TCR sequence derives from a woman in her thirties or forties in good health and CMV-seropositive. The sequenced sample was PBMCs. CDR3 DNA: TGTGCCAGCAGCTTAGCCAATTTGAACACTGAAGCTTTCTTT. This codes for CASSLANLNTEAFF.